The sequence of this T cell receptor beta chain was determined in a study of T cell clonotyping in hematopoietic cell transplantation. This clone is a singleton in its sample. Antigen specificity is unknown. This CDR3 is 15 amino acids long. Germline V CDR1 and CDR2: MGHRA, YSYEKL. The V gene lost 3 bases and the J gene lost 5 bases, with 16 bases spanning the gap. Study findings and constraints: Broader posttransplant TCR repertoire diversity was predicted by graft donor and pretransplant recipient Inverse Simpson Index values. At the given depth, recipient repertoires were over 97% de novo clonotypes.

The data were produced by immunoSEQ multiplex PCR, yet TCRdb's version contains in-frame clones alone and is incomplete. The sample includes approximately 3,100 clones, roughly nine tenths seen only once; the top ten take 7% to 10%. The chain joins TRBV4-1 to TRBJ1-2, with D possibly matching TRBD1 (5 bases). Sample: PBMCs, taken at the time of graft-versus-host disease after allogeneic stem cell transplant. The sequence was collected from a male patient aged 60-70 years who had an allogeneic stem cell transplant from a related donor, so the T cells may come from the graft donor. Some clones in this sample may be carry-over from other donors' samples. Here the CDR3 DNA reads TGCGCCAGCAGCCAGGTAGGACAAAGCACGTATGGCTACACCTTC. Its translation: CASSQVGQSTYGYTF.